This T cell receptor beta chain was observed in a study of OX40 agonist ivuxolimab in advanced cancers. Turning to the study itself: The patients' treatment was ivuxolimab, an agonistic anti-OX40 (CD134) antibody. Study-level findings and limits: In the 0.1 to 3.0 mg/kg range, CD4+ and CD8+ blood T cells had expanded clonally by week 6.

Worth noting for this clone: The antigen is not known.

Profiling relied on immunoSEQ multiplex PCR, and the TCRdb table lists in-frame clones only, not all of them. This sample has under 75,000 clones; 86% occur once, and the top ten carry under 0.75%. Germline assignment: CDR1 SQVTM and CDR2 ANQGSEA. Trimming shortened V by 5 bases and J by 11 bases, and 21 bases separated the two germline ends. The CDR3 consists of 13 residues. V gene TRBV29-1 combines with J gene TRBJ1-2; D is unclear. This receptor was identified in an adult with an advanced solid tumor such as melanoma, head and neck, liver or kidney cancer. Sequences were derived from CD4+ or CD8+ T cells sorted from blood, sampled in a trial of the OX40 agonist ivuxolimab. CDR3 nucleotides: TGCAGCGTTAAGGAAGGGCGACCGGGAGGTTACACCTTC. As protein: CSVKEGRPGGYTF.